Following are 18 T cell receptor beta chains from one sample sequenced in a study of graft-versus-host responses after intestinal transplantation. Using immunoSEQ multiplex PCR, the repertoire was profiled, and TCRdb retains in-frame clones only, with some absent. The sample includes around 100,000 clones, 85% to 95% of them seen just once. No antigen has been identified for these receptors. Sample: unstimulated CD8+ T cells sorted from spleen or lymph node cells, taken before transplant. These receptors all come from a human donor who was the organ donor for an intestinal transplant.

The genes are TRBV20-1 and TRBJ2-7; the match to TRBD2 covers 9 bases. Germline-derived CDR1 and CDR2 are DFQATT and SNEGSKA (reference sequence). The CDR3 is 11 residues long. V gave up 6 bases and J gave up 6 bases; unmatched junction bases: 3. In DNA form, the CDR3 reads TGCAGTGCGGGACTAGCAGCCGAGCAGTACTTC. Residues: CSAGLAAEQYF.

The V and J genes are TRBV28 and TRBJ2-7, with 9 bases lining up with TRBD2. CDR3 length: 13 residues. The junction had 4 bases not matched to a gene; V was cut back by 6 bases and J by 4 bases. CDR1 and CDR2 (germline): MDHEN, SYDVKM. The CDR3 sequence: CASRPTSGYEQYF. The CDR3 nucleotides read TGTGCCAGCAGACCGACTAGCGGATACGAGCAGTACTTC.

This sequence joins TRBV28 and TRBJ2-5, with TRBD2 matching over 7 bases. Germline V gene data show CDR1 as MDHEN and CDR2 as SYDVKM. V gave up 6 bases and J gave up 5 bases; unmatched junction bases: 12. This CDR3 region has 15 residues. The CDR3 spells CASSPSGNLVETQYF. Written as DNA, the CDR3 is TGTGCCAGCAGCCCGAGCGGGAATTTAGTCGAGACCCAGTACTTC.

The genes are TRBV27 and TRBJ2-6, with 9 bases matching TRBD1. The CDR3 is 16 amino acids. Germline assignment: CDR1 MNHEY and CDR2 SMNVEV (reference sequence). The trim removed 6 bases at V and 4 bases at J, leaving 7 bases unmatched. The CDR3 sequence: CASRFRTGAGANVLTF. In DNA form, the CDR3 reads TGTGCCAGCAGATTCCGGACAGGGGCGGGGGCCAACGTCCTGACTTTC.

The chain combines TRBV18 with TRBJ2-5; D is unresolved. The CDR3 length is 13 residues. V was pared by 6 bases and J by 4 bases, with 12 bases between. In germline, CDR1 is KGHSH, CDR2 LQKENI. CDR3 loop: CASSSTIRETQYF. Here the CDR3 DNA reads TGTGCCAGCTCCTCCACAATTCGAGAGACCCAGTACTTC.

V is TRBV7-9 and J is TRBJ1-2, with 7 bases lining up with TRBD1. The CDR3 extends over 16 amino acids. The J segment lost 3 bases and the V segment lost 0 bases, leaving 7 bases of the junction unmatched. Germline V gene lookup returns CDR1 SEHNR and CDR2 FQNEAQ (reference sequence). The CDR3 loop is CASSLADNRGYYGYTF. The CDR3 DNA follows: TGTGCCAGCAGCTTAGCGGATAACAGGGGTTACTATGGCTACACCTTC.

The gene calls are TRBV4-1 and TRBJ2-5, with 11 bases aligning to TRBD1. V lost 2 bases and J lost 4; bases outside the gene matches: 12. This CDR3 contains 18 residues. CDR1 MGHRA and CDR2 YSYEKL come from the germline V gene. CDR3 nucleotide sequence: TGCGCCAGCAGCCAACAAGGGGACGGGACAGGGGGTGGAGAGACCCAGTACTTC. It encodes CASSQQGDGTGGGETQYF.

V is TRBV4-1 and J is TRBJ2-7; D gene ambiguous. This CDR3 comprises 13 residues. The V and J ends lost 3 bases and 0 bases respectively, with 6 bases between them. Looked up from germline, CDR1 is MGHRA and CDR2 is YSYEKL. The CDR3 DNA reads TGCGCCAGCAGCCATGGATTCTCCTACGAGCAGTACTTC. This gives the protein CASSHGFSYEQYF.

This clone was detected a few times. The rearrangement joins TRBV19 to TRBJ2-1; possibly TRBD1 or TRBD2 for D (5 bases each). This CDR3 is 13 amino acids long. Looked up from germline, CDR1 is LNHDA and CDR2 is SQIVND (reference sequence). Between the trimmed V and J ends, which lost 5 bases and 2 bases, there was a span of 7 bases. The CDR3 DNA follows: TGTGCCAGTAGTGGGGGTACCTACAATGAGCAGTTCTTC. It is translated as CASSGGTYNEQFF.

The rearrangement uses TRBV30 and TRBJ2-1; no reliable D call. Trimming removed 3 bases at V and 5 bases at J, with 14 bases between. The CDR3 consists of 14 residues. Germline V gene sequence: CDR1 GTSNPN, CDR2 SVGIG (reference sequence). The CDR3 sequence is CAWRVEADHNEQFF. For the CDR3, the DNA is TGTGCCTGGAGGGTCGAGGCAGACCACAATGAGCAGTTCTTC.

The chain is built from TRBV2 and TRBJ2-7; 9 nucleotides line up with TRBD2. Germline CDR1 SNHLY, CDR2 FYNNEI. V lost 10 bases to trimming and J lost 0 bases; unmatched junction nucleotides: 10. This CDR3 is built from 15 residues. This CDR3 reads CAIRPSGTSSYEQYF. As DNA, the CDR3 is TGTGCCATCCGGCCTAGCGGGACCTCCTCCTACGAGCAGTACTTC.

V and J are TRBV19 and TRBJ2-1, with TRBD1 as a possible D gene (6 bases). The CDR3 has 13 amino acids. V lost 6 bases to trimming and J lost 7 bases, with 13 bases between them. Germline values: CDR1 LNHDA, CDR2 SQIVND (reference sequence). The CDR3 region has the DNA TGTGCCAGTAGAGACCCCCAGGGGAATGAGCAGTTCTTC. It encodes CASRDPQGNEQFF.

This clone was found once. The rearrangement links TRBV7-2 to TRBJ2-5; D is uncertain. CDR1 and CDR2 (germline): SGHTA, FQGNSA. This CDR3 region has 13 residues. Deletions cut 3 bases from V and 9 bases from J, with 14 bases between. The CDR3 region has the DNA TGTGCCAGCAGCTTTCGCCCTGGGGTGGCCCAGTACTTC. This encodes CASSFRPGVAQYF.

CDR3 sequence reads: CASSDWGGESDEQYF. The CDR3 nucleotides are TGTGCCAGCAGCGACTGGGGGGGTGAGTCCGACGAGCAGTACTTC. The V call is TRBV9, the J call TRBJ2-7; TRBD2 matches at 7 bases. The germline V gene has CDR1 SGDLS and CDR2 YYNGEE. This CDR3 contains 15 residues. V lost 3 bases, J lost 5 bases, and 11 bases stayed unmatched.

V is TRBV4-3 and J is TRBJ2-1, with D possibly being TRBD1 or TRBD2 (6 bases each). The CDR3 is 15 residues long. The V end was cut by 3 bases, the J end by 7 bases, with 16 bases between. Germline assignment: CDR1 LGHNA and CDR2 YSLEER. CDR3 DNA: TGCGCCAGCAGCCACGTTGGGGGGCTAGGGAATGAGCAGTTCTTC. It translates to CASSHVGGLGNEQFF.

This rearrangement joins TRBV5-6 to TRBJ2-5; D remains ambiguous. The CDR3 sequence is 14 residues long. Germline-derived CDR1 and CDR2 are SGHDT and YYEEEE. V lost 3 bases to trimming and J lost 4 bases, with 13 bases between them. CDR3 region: CASSYGVWGETQYF. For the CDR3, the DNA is TGTGCCAGCAGCTATGGAGTTTGGGGAGAGACCCAGTACTTC.

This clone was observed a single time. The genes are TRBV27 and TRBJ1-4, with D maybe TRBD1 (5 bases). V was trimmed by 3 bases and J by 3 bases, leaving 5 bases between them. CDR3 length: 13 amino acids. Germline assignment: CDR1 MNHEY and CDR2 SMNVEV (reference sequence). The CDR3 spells CASSLGANEKLFF. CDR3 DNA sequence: TGTGCCAGCAGTTTGGGGGCTAATGAAAAACTGTTTTTT.

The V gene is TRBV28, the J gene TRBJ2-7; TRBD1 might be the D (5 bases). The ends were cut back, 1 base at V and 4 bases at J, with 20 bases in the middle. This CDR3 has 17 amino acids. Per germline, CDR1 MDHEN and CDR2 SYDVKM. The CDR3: CASSLLSGTGPLYEQYF. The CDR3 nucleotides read TGTGCCAGCAGTTTATTATCAGGAACAGGACCCCTTTACGAGCAGTACTTC.